Listed below are T cell receptor beta chains from one sample, sequenced in a study of shared clonotypes between healthy human individuals. Sequencing was performed with immunoSEQ multiplex PCR; in TCRdb, only in-frame clones are kept and a portion is missing. The table lists around 1.9 million clones, approximately 94% of them singletons. What was sequenced was naive CD8+ T cells from PBMCs. The source is a man in his late teens or twenties in good health. Some clones in this sample may be carry-over from other donors' samples. Each CDR3 is given with its conserved first and last residue. The order of the fields is D gene, CDR3 length, J gene, clone size, V gene, CDR3 DNA, CDR3 protein. D genes are given only for firm matches. Rows give clone size only sometimes, using once, few, many, or a class for an expanded clone.

D: .; length: 17; J: TRBJ1-1; size: .; V: TRBV5-1; DNA: TGCGCCAGCAGCTTGGTTGGGACAACTAGCCCTAACACTGAAGCTTTCTTT; CDR3: CASSLVGTTSPNTEAFF
D: .; length: 13; J: TRBJ2-2; size: .; V: TRBV27; DNA: TGTGCCAGCAGTCCGCGGACTGCCGGGGAGCTGTTTTTT; CDR3: CASSPRTAGELFF
D: .; length: 13; J: TRBJ2-3; size: .; V: TRBV21-1; DNA: TGTGCCAGCAGCAGACAGGGGTCAGATACGCAGTATTTT; CDR3: CASSRQGSDTQYF
D: .; length: 16; J: TRBJ2-2; size: .; V: TRBV30; DNA: TGTGCTGCTCTTGGGCTAGCGCTCGCGAACACCGGGGAGCTGTTTTTT; CDR3: CAALGLALANTGELFF
D: .; length: 15; J: TRBJ2-1; size: .; V: TRBV27; DNA: TGTGCCAGCAGTCCGGAGGGGGTATTCTACAATGAGCAGTTCTTC; CDR3: CASSPEGVFYNEQFF
D: .; length: 14; J: TRBJ2-1; size: .; V: TRBV15; DNA: TGTGCCACCAGCCCGCGGGACCGCGACAATGAGCAGTTCTTC; CDR3: CATSPRDRDNEQFF
D: .; length: 15; J: TRBJ2-3; size: .; V: TRBV5-1; DNA: TGCGCCAGCAGCTTGGCGATAGCGGGCACAGATACGCAGTATTTT; CDR3: CASSLAIAGTDTQYF
D: .; length: 15; J: TRBJ1-1; size: .; V: TRBV6-1; DNA: TGTGCCAGCACTCCACGGGGGGTTCCAAACACTGAAGCTTTCTTT; CDR3: CASTPRGVPNTEAFF
D: .; length: 14; J: TRBJ2-7; size: .; V: TRBV28; DNA: TGTGCCAGCAGGGGTCGAACAAGCTCCTACGAGCAGTACTTC; CDR3: CASRGRTSSYEQYF
D: TRBD2; length: 15; J: TRBJ2-7; size: .; V: TRBV5-8; DNA: TGTGCCAGCAGCTTGGGGGCTAGCGGGGCGGGCGAGCAGTACTTC; CDR3: CASSLGASGAGEQYF
D: TRBD1; length: 13; J: TRBJ2-7; size: .; V: TRBV10-3; DNA: TGTGCCATCAGGCGGGACAGGGACTACGAGCAGTACTTC; CDR3: CAIRRDRDYEQYF
D: TRBD2; length: 16; J: TRBJ2-7; size: .; V: TRBV6-5; DNA: TGTGCCAGCAGTTACGGAGAGGGGCGGGAGGCCTACGAGCAGTACTTC; CDR3: CASSYGEGREAYEQYF
D: .; length: 14; J: TRBJ1-1; size: .; V: TRBV6-4; DNA: TGTGCCAGCTCTGAGAATGGAGGGAACACTGAAGCTTTCTTT; CDR3: CASSENGGNTEAFF
D: TRBD2; length: 18; J: TRBJ2-7; size: .; V: TRBV29-1; DNA: TGCAGCGTTGAGTTGACTCTCAGGGACGCGGGAGTCGGTACCGAGCAGTACTTC; CDR3: CSVELTLRDAGVGTEQYF
D: .; length: 17; J: TRBJ1-5; size: .; V: TRBV21-1; DNA: TGTGCCAGCAGCGAAGATTCCGGGACATTTAGCAATCAGCCCCAGCATTTT; CDR3: CASSEDSGTFSNQPQHF
D: TRBD2; length: 16; J: TRBJ2-1; size: once; V: TRBV4-1; DNA: TGCGCCAGCAGCCCGCCCGGGCTAGCGGGGGTCAATGAGCAGTTCTTC; CDR3: CASSPPGLAGVNEQFF
D: TRBD1; length: 16; J: TRBJ1-2; size: .; V: TRBV9; DNA: TGTGCCAGCAGCGTCGATTCCGGGACAGGGATGGGTGGCTACACCTTC; CDR3: CASSVDSGTGMGGYTF
D: TRBD1; length: 13; J: TRBJ1-2; size: .; V: TRBV6-5; DNA: TGTGCCAGCAGTTATAGTAGAGGGGGCGGCTACACCTTC; CDR3: CASSYSRGGGYTF
D: .; length: 11; J: TRBJ2-1; size: .; V: TRBV27; DNA: TGTGCCAGCAGAAGCAGCAATGAGCAGTTCTTC; CDR3: CASRSSNEQFF
D: .; length: 11; J: TRBJ2-7; size: .; V: TRBV29-1; DNA: TGCAGCGCTTCGGGACTCTACGAGCAGTACTTC; CDR3: CSASGLYEQYF
D: .; length: 12; J: TRBJ2-7; size: .; V: TRBV30; DNA: TGTGCCGTTGGGGACAACTCCTACGAGCAGTACTTC; CDR3: CAVGDNSYEQYF
D: .; length: 13; J: TRBJ1-1; size: .; V: TRBV11-3; DNA: TGTGCCAGCAGCTTAGGGACTTTAACTGAAGCTTTCTTT; CDR3: CASSLGTLTEAFF
D: .; length: 13; J: TRBJ2-7; size: .; V: TRBV30; DNA: TGTGCCTGGAGCCTGAACAGGGTCCACGAGCAGTACTTC; CDR3: CAWSLNRVHEQYF
D: TRBD1; length: 19; J: TRBJ2-6; size: .; V: TRBV27; DNA: TGTGCCAGCAGTTCCATAGCCCCCCGACAGGGTTCTGGGGCCAACGTCCTGACTTTC; CDR3: CASSSIAPRQGSGANVLTF
D: TRBD1; length: 16; J: TRBJ1-4; size: .; V: TRBV28; DNA: TGTGCCAGCAGTTTATTGGTGACAGGGGCCGACGAAAAACTGTTTTTT; CDR3: CASSLLVTGADEKLFF
D: .; length: 13; J: TRBJ2-7; size: .; V: TRBV28; DNA: TGTGCCAGCAGGACGGACGGTTCCTACGAGCAGTACTTC; CDR3: CASRTDGSYEQYF
D: .; length: 13; J: TRBJ1-1; size: few; V: TRBV19; DNA: TGTGCCAGTAGTATTGGTAGGAGAACTGAAGCTTTCTTT; CDR3: CASSIGRRTEAFF
D: .; length: 15; J: TRBJ2-5; size: .; V: TRBV7-9; DNA: TGTGCCAGCATTGGAAAGGGAGCGGAGCAAGAGACCCAGTACTTC; CDR3: CASIGKGAEQETQYF
D: TRBD1; length: 14; J: TRBJ2-7; size: once; V: TRBV19; DNA: TGTGCCAGTACTCTGATATCAGGGGGCGGCGAGCAGTACTTC; CDR3: CASTLISGGGEQYF
D: TRBD1; length: 14; J: TRBJ2-7; size: .; V: TRBV19; DNA: TGTGCCAGTAGTATTGGACAGGGGTCACGCGAGCAGTACTTC; CDR3: CASSIGQGSREQYF
D: .; length: 14; J: TRBJ1-5; size: .; V: TRBV18; DNA: TGTGCCAGCTCACCAGCGGGAACGGTGCGGCCCCAGCATTTT; CDR3: CASSPAGTVRPQHF
D: .; length: 16; J: TRBJ1-2; size: once; V: TRBV25-1; DNA: TGTGCCACTTCAGGTGGGACTGACTCCCGAGACTATGGCTACACCTTC; CDR3: CATSGGTDSRDYGYTF
D: .; length: 14; J: TRBJ2-5; size: .; V: TRBV4-1; DNA: TGCGCCAGCAGCCGCATTGGGGGCAAGGAGACCCAGTACTTC; CDR3: CASSRIGGKETQYF
D: .; length: 15; J: TRBJ2-1; size: .; V: TRBV25-1; DNA: TGTGCCAGCAGTGAGGACGGTTCTCGCTTCAATGAGCAGTTCTTC; CDR3: CASSEDGSRFNEQFF
D: TRBD1; length: 13; J: TRBJ1-2; size: .; V: TRBV6-5; DNA: TGTGCCAGCAGTTACGCGGGACAGACGAGCTACACCTTC; CDR3: CASSYAGQTSYTF
D: .; length: 11; J: TRBJ2-7; size: .; V: TRBV5-1; DNA: TGCGCCAGCAGCTTGTCCGACGAGCAGTACTTC; CDR3: CASSLSDEQYF
D: .; length: 14; J: TRBJ2-7; size: .; V: TRBV6-6; DNA: TGTGCCAGCAGTTACTCGCAGTCTTCCTACGAGCAGTACTTC; CDR3: CASSYSQSSYEQYF
D: .; length: 16; J: TRBJ2-1; size: once; V: TRBV27; DNA: TGTGCCAGCAGCTTGGGGAGCGGGCCCTCCTACAATGAGCAGTTCTTC; CDR3: CASSLGSGPSYNEQFF
D: TRBD1; length: 15; J: TRBJ2-7; size: .; V: TRBV6-1; DNA: TGTGCCAGCAGTGCCCCCCGGGACAGCCACCTCGAGCAGTACTTC; CDR3: CASSAPRDSHLEQYF
D: .; length: 12; J: TRBJ1-1; size: .; V: TRBV28; DNA: TGTGCCAGCAGTTTTTTTGGCGCTGAAGCTTTCTTT; CDR3: CASSFFGAEAFF
D: TRBD2; length: 16; J: TRBJ2-7; size: once; V: TRBV7-9; DNA: TGTGCCAGCAGCTTAGCCCTAGCGGGAGGGCCCTACGAGCAGTACTTC; CDR3: CASSLALAGGPYEQYF
D: .; length: 15; J: TRBJ1-5; size: .; V: TRBV11-2; DNA: TGTGCCAGCAGCCTAGGGGGTAATCCAGGTCAGCCCCAGCATTTT; CDR3: CASSLGGNPGQPQHF
D: TRBD1; length: 15; J: TRBJ2-7; size: once; V: TRBV19; DNA: TGTGCCAGTAGTTATAGGACAGGGGGCTCCTACGAGCAGTACTTC; CDR3: CASSYRTGGSYEQYF
D: TRBD1; length: 13; J: TRBJ1-2; size: .; V: TRBV29-1; DNA: TGCAGCGCAGAACCGGACAGGGGGGATGGCTACACCTTC; CDR3: CSAEPDRGDGYTF
D: .; length: 13; J: TRBJ2-7; size: .; V: TRBV29-1; DNA: TGCAGCGTTGTGGAACAGAAAGAGTACGAGCAGTACTTC; CDR3: CSVVEQKEYEQYF
D: TRBD1; length: 14; J: TRBJ2-7; size: .; V: TRBV7-9; DNA: TGTGCCAGCAGCTCTATGGACAGGGTCTACGAGCAGTACTTC; CDR3: CASSSMDRVYEQYF
D: .; length: 13; J: TRBJ2-5; size: .; V: TRBV7-7; DNA: TGTGCCAGCAGCTCTGAGTACCAAGAGACCCAGTACTTC; CDR3: CASSSEYQETQYF
D: TRBD2; length: 12; J: TRBJ2-7; size: .; V: TRBV30; DNA: TGTGCCTGGACGGCGGGAGCCTACGAGCAGTACTTC; CDR3: CAWTAGAYEQYF